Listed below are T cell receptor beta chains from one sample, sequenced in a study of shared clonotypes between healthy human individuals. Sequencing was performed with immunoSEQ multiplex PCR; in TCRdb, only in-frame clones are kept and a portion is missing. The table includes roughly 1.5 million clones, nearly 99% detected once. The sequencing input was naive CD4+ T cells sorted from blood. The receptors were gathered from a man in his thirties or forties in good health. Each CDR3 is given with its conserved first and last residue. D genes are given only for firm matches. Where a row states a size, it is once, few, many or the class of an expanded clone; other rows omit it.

cdr3_aa: CASSFRMAGGTYNEQFF
cdr3_nt: TGCGCCAGCAGCTTTCGCATGGCGGGAGGGACCTACAATGAGCAGTTCTTC
j_call: TRBJ2-1
d_call: TRBD2
v_call: TRBV5-1
clone_size: NA
cdr3_length: 17

cdr3_aa: CASSPLSRGSTDTQYF
cdr3_nt: TGTGCCAGCTCACCCCTCTCGCGGGGAAGCACAGATACGCAGTATTTT
j_call: TRBJ2-3
d_call: NA
v_call: TRBV18
clone_size: NA
cdr3_length: 16

cdr3_aa: CASSLRPGVNNEQFF
cdr3_nt: TGTGCCAGCAGCTTACGTCCAGGGGTTAACAATGAGCAGTTCTTC
j_call: TRBJ2-1
d_call: NA
v_call: TRBV11-2
clone_size: NA
cdr3_length: 15

cdr3_aa: CASSPKHPETQYF
cdr3_nt: TGTGCCAGCTCACCCAAACACCCCGAGACCCAGTACTTC
j_call: TRBJ2-5
d_call: NA
v_call: TRBV18
clone_size: NA
cdr3_length: 13

cdr3_aa: CASSERQGASWSAEAFF
cdr3_nt: TGTGCCAGCAGTGAAAGGCAGGGGGCAAGCTGGAGCGCTGAAGCTTTCTTT
j_call: TRBJ1-1
d_call: TRBD1
v_call: TRBV6-1
clone_size: NA
cdr3_length: 17

cdr3_aa: CASSPRQGIYGYTF
cdr3_nt: TGTGCCAGCAGCCCACGACAGGGTATTTATGGCTACACCTTC
j_call: TRBJ1-2
d_call: TRBD1
v_call: TRBV7-8
clone_size: NA
cdr3_length: 14

cdr3_aa: CASSVINEKLFF
cdr3_nt: TGTGCCAGCAGCGTTATTAATGAAAAACTGTTTTTT
j_call: TRBJ1-4
d_call: NA
v_call: TRBV9
clone_size: NA
cdr3_length: 12

cdr3_aa: CASSRSLYGAGPYEQYF
cdr3_nt: TGTGCCAGCAGCCGCTCTTTATACGGGGCAGGGCCCTACGAGCAGTACTTC
j_call: TRBJ2-7
d_call: NA
v_call: TRBV7-2
clone_size: NA
cdr3_length: 17

cdr3_aa: CASSLGRDYGYTF
cdr3_nt: TGTGCCAGCAGCCTCGGACGGGACTATGGCTACACCTTC
j_call: TRBJ1-2
d_call: NA
v_call: TRBV5-4
clone_size: NA
cdr3_length: 13

cdr3_aa: CASSPDRVLDQPQHF
cdr3_nt: TGTGCCAGCTCACCTGACAGGGTGTTGGATCAGCCCCAGCATTTT
j_call: TRBJ1-5
d_call: TRBD1
v_call: TRBV18
clone_size: NA
cdr3_length: 15

cdr3_aa: CASSSQGRAFHEKLFF
cdr3_nt: TGTGCCAGCAGCTCACAGGGACGGGCTTTTCATGAAAAACTGTTTTTT
j_call: TRBJ1-4
d_call: NA
v_call: TRBV5-4
clone_size: NA
cdr3_length: 16

cdr3_aa: CASSLQGMGEQYF
cdr3_nt: TGCGCCAGCAGCTTACAAGGGATGGGCGAGCAGTACTTC
j_call: TRBJ2-7
d_call: NA
v_call: TRBV5-1
clone_size: NA
cdr3_length: 13

cdr3_aa: CASSLGSGDSYEQYF
cdr3_nt: TGTGCCAGCAGCTTAGGGAGCGGAGATTCGTACGAGCAGTACTTC
j_call: TRBJ2-7
d_call: NA
v_call: TRBV7-9
clone_size: NA
cdr3_length: 15

cdr3_aa: CASSHWDGSGRYEQYF
cdr3_nt: TGTGCCAGCAGTCACTGGGATGGAAGCGGGCGCTACGAGCAGTACTTC
j_call: TRBJ2-7
d_call: NA
v_call: TRBV6-5
clone_size: NA
cdr3_length: 16

cdr3_aa: CASSPSPPYSGNTIYF
cdr3_nt: TGTGCCAGCTCACCGTCGCCTCCCTACTCTGGAAACACCATATATTTT
j_call: TRBJ1-3
d_call: NA
v_call: TRBV18
clone_size: few
cdr3_length: 16

cdr3_aa: CASSQELVRAQYF
cdr3_nt: TGCGCCAGCAGCCAAGAACTAGTGCGGGCCCAGTACTTC
j_call: TRBJ2-7
d_call: NA
v_call: TRBV4-1
clone_size: NA
cdr3_length: 13

cdr3_aa: CASLRTWDDEQFF
cdr3_nt: TGCGCCAGCCTGAGGACATGGGATGATGAGCAGTTCTTC
j_call: TRBJ2-1
d_call: NA
v_call: TRBV5-1
clone_size: NA
cdr3_length: 13

cdr3_aa: CASSSPRAYEQYF
cdr3_nt: TGTGCCAGCAGTTCCCCCCGAGCCTACGAGCAGTACTTC
j_call: TRBJ2-7
d_call: NA
v_call: TRBV27
clone_size: NA
cdr3_length: 13

cdr3_aa: CASSELRAAYNEQFF
cdr3_nt: TGTGCCAGCAGTGAACTCAGGGCAGCTTACAATGAGCAGTTCTTC
j_call: TRBJ2-1
d_call: NA
v_call: TRBV2
clone_size: NA
cdr3_length: 15

cdr3_aa: CASTEDRAGYEQYF
cdr3_nt: TGTGCCAGCACCGAGGACAGGGCTGGGTACGAGCAGTACTTC
j_call: TRBJ2-7
d_call: TRBD1
v_call: TRBV28
clone_size: NA
cdr3_length: 14

cdr3_aa: CASSLTVLAGDHNEQFF
cdr3_nt: TGTGCCAGCAGCTTAACGGTACTAGCGGGAGACCACAATGAGCAGTTCTTC
j_call: TRBJ2-1
d_call: TRBD2
v_call: TRBV7-3
clone_size: once
cdr3_length: 17

cdr3_aa: CASSVGQVVYNEQFF
cdr3_nt: TGTGCCAGCAGCGTAGGACAGGTGGTCTACAATGAGCAGTTCTTC
j_call: TRBJ2-1
d_call: TRBD1
v_call: TRBV5-5
clone_size: NA
cdr3_length: 15

cdr3_aa: CASSPDIFSTYEQYF
cdr3_nt: TGTGCCAGCAGCCCCGACATCTTCTCGACCTACGAGCAGTACTTC
j_call: TRBJ2-7
d_call: NA
v_call: TRBV7-6
clone_size: NA
cdr3_length: 15

cdr3_aa: CASSFGQVTDTQYF
cdr3_nt: TGCGCCAGCAGCTTCGGACAGGTCACAGATACGCAGTATTTT
j_call: TRBJ2-3
d_call: TRBD1
v_call: TRBV5-1
clone_size: NA
cdr3_length: 14

cdr3_aa: CASSLWDRNTGELFF
cdr3_nt: TGTGCCAGCAGTTTATGGGACAGAAACACCGGGGAGCTGTTTTTT
j_call: TRBJ2-2
d_call: NA
v_call: TRBV28
clone_size: NA
cdr3_length: 15

cdr3_aa: CASSYRLAQNNEQFF
cdr3_nt: TGCGCCAGCAGCTACCGACTAGCGCAAAACAATGAGCAGTTCTTC
j_call: TRBJ2-1
d_call: TRBD2
v_call: TRBV4-3
clone_size: NA
cdr3_length: 15

cdr3_aa: CASSVGPTYEQYF
cdr3_nt: TGTGCCAGCAGCGTAGGTCCTACCTACGAGCAGTACTTC
j_call: TRBJ2-7
d_call: NA
v_call: TRBV9
clone_size: NA
cdr3_length: 13